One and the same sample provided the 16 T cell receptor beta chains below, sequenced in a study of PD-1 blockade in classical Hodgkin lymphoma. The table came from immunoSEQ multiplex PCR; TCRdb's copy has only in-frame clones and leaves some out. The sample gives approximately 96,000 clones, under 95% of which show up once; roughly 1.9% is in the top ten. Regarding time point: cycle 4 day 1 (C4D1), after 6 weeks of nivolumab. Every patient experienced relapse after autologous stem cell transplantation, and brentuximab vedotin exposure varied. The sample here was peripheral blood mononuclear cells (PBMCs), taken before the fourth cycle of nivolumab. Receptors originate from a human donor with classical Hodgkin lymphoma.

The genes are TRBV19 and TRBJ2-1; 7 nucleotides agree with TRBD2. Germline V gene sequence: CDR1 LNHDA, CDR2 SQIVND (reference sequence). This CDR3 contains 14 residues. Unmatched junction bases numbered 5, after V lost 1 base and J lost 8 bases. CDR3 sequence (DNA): TGTGCCAGTAGTATAGGTAGCGGGTTTGATGAGCAGTTCTTC. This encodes CASSIGSGFDEQFF.

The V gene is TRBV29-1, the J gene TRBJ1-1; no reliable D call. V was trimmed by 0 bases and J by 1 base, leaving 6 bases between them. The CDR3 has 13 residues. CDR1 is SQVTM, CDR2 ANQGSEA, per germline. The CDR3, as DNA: TGCAGCGTTGAAGATCGTGCGAACACTGAAGCTTTCTTT. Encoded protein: CSVEDRANTEAFF.

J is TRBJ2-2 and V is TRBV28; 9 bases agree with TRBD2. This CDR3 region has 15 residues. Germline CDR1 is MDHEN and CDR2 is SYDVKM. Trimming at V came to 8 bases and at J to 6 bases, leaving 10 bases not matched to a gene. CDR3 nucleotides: TGTGCCAGCGTAAGATTAGCGGGAGTCGCCGGGGAGCTGTTTTTT. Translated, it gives CASVRLAGVAGELFF.

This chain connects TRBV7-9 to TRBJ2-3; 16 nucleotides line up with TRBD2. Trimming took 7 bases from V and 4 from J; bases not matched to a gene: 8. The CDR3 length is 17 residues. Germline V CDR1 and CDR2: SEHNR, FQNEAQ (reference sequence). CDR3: CASTGLAGGPPPDTQYF. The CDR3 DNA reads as TGTGCCAGCACGGGACTAGCGGGAGGGCCCCCTCCAGATACGCAGTATTTT.

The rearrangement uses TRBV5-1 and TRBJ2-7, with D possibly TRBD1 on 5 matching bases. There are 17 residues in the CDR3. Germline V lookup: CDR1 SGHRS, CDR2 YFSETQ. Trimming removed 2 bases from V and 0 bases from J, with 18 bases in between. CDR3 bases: TGCGCCAGCAGCTTTTCCAGGGCGAATGAATACTCCTACGAGCAGTACTTC. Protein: CASSFSRANEYSYEQYF.

The CDR3 bases are TGCGCCAGCAAAACCGGGACTAGCGGGAGGGTTGAGACCCAGTACTTC. Its translation is CASKTGTSGRVETQYF. The rearrangement links TRBV5-1 to TRBJ2-5, with 16 nucleotides matching TRBD2. Germline V gene data show CDR1 as SGHRS and CDR2 as YFSETQ. The junction had 7 bases not matched to a gene; V was cut back by 6 bases and J by 5 bases. This CDR3 comprises 16 residues.

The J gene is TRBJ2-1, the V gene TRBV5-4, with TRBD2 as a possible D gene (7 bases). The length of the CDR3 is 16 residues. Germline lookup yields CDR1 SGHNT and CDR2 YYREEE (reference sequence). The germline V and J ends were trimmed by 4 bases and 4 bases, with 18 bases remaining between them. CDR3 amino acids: CASSEPRGGVYNEQFF. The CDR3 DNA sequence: TGTGCCAGCAGCGAACCACGAGGGGGGGTATACAATGAGCAGTTCTTC.

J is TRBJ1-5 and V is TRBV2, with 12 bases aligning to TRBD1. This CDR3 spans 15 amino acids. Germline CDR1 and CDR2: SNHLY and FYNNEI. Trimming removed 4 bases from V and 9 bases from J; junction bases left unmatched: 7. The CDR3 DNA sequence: TGTGCCAGCAGTGCCGGGGGACAGGGGGCTTGGCCCCAGCATTTT. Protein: CASSAGGQGAWPQHF.

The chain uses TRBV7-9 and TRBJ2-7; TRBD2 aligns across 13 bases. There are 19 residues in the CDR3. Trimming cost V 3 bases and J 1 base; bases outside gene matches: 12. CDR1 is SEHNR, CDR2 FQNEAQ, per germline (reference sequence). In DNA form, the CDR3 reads TGTGCCAGCAGCTTGAGGTCGGAACTAGCGGGAGGGCGGTCCTACGAGCAGTACTTC. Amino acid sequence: CASSLRSELAGGRSYEQYF.

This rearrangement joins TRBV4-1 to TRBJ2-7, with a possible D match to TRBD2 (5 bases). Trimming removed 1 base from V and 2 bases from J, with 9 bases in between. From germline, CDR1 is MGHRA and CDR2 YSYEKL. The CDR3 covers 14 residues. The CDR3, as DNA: TGCGCCAGCAGCCAAGCCGGGATGCCCTACGAGCAGTACTTC. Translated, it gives CASSQAGMPYEQYF.

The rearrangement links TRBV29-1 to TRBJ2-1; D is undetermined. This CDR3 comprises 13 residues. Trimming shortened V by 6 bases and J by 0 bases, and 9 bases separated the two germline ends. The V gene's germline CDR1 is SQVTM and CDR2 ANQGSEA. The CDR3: CSVESSSYNEQFF. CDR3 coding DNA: TGCAGCGTCGAGAGTAGCTCCTACAATGAGCAGTTCTTC.

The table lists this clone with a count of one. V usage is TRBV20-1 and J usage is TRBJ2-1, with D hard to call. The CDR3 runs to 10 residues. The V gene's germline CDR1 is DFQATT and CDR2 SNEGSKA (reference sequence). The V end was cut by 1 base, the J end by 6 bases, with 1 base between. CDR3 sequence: CSARANEQFF. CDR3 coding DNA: TGCAGTGCTAGAGCCAATGAGCAGTTCTTC.

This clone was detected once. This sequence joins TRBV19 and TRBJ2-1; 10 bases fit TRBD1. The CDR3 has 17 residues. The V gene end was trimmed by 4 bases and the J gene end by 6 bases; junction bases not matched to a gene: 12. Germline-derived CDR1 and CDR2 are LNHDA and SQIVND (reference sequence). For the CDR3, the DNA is TGTGCCAGTAGTAGAAGACAGGGGGCGAAAGGGGGCAATGAGCAGTTCTTC. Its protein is CASSRRQGAKGGNEQFF. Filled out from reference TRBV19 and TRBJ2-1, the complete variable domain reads DGGITQSPKYLFRKEGQNVTLSCEQNLNHDAMYWYRQDPGQGLRLIYYSQIVNDFQKGDIAEGYSVSREKKESFPLTVTSAQKNPTAFYLCASSRRQGAKGGNEQFFGPGTRLTVL.

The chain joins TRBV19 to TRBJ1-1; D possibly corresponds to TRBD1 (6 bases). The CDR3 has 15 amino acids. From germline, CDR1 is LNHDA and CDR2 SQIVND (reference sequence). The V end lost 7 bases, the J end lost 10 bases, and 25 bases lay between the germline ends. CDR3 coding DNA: TGTGCCAGTAAGGGGGGAGAAGCGTTTGGGTTCCGAGCTTTCTTT. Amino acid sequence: CASKGGEAFGFRAFF.

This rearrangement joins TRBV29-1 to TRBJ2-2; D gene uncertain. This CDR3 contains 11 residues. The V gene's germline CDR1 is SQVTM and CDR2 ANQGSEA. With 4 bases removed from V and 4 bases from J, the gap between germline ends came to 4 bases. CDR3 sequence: CSVGATGELFF. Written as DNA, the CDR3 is TGCAGCGTTGGGGCCACCGGGGAGCTGTTTTTT.

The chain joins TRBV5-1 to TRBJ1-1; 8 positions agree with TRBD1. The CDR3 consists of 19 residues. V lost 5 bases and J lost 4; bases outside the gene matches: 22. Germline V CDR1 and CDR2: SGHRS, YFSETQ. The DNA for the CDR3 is TGCGCCAGCAGAATTAGTGTCCAGGGGGCGCGAGGGGTGTCCACTGAAGCTTTCTTT. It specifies CASRISVQGARGVSTEAFF.